This T cell receptor (beta chain) is from a study of T cell repertoires in cytomegalovirus infection. Study overall: Carrying CMV and the relevant HLA type showed in public TCR beta signatures.

The CDR3 has 13 amino acids. Germline V CDR1 and CDR2: SGHNT, YENEEA. Trimming at V came to 4 bases and at J to 4 bases, leaving 3 bases not matched to a gene. In TCRdb, the reads were re-called with MiXCR into one record per CDR3 protein. The profile shows hundreds of thousands of distinct CDR3 sequences, approximately 34% of them singletons. This clonotype has a handful of counts. The rearrangement joins TRBV11-3 to TRBJ1-1; 7 bases are shared with TRBD1. Sequencing was carried out using PBMCs. The sequence derives from a human donor in good health (CMV status not recorded). Some clones in this sample may be carry-over from other donors' samples. The CDR3 spells CASSSGTVTEAFF. The CDR3, as DNA: TGTGCCAGCAGCTCCGGGACAGTCACTGAAGCTTTCTTT.